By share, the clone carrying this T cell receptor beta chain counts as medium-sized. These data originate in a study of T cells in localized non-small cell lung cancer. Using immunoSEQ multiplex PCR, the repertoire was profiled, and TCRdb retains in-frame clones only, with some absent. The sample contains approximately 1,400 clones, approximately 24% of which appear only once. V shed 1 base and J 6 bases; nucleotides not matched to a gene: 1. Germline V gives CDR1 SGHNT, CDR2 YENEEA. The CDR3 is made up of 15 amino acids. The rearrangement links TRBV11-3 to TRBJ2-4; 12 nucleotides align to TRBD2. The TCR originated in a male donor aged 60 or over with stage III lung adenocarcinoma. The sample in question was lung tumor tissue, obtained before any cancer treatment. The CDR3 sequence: CASSLGTSGVNIQYF. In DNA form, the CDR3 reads TGTGCCAGCAGCTTAGGGACTAGCGGGGTAAACATTCAGTACTTC.